The source of this TCR beta chain is a study of T cell responses to AZD1222 COVID-19 vaccine. General study results and limits: It was only a handful of AZD1222 recipients who were seropositive at baseline. Across the whole spike, CD4 TCRs peaked at regions 160-218 and 743-854.

The CDR3 consists of 15 residues. V was cut by 3 bases and J by 2 bases, with 8 bases left in between. CDR1 and CDR2 (germline): MNHNS, SASEGT. As for this clone: The antigen remains unidentified.

Assay used: immunoSEQ multiplex PCR; TCRdb lists only in-frame clones, some missing. Among around 130,000 clones listed, around 86% were seen once. The rearrangement joins TRBV6-1 to TRBJ1-6, with a tentative D call TRBD1 (5 bases). The receptor was derived from an adult who received the AZD1222 COVID-19 vaccine. The material sequenced was peripheral blood, taken 28 days after the second AZD1222 dose. The CDR3 here is CASSDKTAYNSPLHF. CDR3 DNA sequence: TGTGCCAGCAGTGACAAGACAGCCTATAATTCACCCCTCCACTTT.